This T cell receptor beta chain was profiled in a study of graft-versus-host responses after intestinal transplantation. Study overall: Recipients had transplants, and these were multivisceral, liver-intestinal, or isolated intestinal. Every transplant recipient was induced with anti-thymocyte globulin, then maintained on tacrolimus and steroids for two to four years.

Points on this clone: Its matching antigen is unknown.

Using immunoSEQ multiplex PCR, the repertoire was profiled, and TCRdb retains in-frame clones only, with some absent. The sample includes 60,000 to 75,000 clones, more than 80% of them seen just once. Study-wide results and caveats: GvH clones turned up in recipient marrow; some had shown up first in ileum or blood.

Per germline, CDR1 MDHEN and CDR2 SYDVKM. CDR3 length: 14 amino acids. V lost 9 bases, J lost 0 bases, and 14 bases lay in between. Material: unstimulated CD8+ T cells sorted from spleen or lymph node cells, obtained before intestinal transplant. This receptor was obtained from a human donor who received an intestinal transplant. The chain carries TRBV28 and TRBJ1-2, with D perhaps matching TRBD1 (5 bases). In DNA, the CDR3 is TGTGCCAGTTCCTGGGGCCCACCTAACTATGGCTACACCTTC. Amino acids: CASSWGPPNYGYTF.